This T cell receptor beta chain is drawn from a study of blood T cell repertoires in COVID-19. The overall study: Samples came from the United States, Italy and Spain, spanning acute and convalescent COVID-19.

In the study's own analysis: Reference gene primer amplification gave nucleated cell count estimates. Measured with immunoSEQ multiplex PCR; TCRdb has only the in-frame clones, and not every one. That table is the source of V, J and clone size, and D and trimming were worked out from the DNA. The table records some 220,000 clones, 80% to 85% of them present only once. The CDR3 runs to 14 residues. CDR1 and CDR2 from the germline V gene are SGHNT and YYREEE (reference sequence). The V segment lost 4 bases and the J segment 5 bases; nucleotides outside the gene matches: 7. Specimen: peripheral blood. This clonotype originated in a woman aged 25 to 39 who had recovered from COVID-19. This chain links TRBV5-4 with TRBJ1-1; 8 bases are shared with TRBD1. Written as DNA, the CDR3 is TGTGCCAGCAGCGCTGGACAGGGAGGTACTGAAGCTTTCTTT. Translating gives CASSAGQGGTEAFF.